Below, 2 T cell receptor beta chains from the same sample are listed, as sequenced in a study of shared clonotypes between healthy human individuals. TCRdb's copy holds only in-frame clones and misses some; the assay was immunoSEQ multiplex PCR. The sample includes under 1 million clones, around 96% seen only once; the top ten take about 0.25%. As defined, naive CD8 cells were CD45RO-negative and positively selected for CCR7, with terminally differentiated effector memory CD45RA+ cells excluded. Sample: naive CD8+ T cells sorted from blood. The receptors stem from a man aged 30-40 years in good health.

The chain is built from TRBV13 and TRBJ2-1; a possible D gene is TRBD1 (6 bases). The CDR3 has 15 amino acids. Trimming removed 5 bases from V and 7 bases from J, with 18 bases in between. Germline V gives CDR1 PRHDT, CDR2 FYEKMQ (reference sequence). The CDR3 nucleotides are TGTGCCAGCAGCCGAAACCCAGGACAGATTAATGAGCAGTTCTTC. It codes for CASSRNPGQINEQFF.

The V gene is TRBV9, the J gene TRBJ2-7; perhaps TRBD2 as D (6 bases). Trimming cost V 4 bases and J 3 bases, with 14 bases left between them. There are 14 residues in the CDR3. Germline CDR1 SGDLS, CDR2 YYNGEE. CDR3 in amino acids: CASSLGTPSYEQYF. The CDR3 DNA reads TGTGCCAGCAGCTTGGGGACTCCAAGCTACGAGCAGTACTTC. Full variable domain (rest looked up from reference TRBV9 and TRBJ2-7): DSGVTQTPKHLITATGQRVTLRCSPRSGDLSVYWYQQSLDQGLQFLIQYYNGEERAKGNILERFSAQQFPDLHSELNLSSLELGDSALYFCASSLGTPSYEQYFGPGTRLTVT.